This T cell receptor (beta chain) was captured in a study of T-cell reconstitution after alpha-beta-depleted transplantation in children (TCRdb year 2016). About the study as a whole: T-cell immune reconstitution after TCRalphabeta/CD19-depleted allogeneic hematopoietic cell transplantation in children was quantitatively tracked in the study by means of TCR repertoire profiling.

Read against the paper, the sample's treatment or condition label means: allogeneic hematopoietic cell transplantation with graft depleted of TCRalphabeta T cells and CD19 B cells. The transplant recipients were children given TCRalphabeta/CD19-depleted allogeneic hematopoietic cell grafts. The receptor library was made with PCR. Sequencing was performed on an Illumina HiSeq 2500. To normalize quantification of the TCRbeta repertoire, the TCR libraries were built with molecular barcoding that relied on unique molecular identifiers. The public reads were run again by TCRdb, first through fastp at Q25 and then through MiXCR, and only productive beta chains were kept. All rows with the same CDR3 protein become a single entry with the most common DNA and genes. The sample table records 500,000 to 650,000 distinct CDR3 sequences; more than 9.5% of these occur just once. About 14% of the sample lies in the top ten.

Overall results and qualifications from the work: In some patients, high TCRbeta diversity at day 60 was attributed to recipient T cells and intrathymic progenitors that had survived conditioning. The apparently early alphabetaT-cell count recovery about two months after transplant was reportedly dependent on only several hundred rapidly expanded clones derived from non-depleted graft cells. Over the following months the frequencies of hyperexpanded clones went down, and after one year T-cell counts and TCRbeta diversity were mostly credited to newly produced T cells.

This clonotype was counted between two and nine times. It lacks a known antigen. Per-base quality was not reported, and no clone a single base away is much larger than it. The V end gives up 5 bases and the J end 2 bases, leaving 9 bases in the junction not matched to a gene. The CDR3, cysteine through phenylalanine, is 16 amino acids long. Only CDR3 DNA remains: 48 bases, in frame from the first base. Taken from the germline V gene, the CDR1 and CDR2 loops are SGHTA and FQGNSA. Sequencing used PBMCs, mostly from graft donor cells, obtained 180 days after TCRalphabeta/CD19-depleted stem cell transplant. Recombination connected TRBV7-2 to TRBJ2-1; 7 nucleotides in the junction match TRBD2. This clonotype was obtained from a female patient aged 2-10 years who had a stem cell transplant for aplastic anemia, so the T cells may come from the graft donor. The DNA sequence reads TGTGCCAGCAGCCCCCTCGGGGGAGGGCCCTACAATGAGCAGTTCTTC. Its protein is CASSPLGGGPYNEQFF.